The following is a T cell receptor (beta chain) sequence with its context. Its antigen is unidentified. This table comes from immunoSEQ multiplex PCR, and its TCRdb copy is limited to in-frame clones, with some not included. This sample carries 100,000 or so clones, approximately 95% of them seen once, and the ten largest clones take 2% to 2.5%. Germline-derived CDR1 and CDR2 are LGHNA and YNFKEQ. The ends were cut back, 0 bases at V and 5 bases at J, with 14 bases in the middle. The length of the CDR3 is 15 residues. This specimen belongs to a study of OX40 agonist ivuxolimab in advanced cancers. In the study overall: Every 2 weeks, ivuxolimab was infused into the patients intravenously at between 0.01 and 10 mg/kg.

No patient had autoimmune disease or received systemic immunosuppression. Study results and limitations: Antigens targeted by the expanded peripheral T cells were not determined. Nonresponders, in some cases, also had low normalized T-cell clonal expansion.

The sample in question was CD4+ or CD8+ T cells sorted from blood, obtained in a trial of the OX40 agonist ivuxolimab. V gene TRBV4-2 combines with J gene TRBJ2-7; the D is unclear. The sequence came from an adult with an advanced solid tumor such as melanoma, head and neck, liver or kidney cancer. CDR3 loop: CASSQEVGRYHEQYF. The CDR3 region has the DNA TGTGCCAGCAGCCAAGAGGTGGGTCGATACCACGAGCAGTACTTC.